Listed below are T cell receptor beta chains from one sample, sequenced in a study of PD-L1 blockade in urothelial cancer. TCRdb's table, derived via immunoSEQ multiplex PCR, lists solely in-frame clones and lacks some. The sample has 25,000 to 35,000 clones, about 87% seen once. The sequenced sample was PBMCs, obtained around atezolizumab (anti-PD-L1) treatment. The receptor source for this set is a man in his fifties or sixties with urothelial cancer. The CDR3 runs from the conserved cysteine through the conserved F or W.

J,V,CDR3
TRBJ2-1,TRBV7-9,CASSFRLAGCTYNEQFF
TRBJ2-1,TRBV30,CAWSIAGANEQFF
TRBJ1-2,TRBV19,CASSHTGDAGYTF
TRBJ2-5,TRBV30,CASGQVQETQYF
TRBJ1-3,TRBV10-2,CASSEAAGGFGNTIYF
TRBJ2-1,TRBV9,CASSPGGQGSPNEQFF
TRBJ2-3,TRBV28,CASSFNPGTDTQYF
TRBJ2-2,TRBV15,CATSRGAGANTGELFF
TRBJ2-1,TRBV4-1,CASSQGDRDRWNEQFF
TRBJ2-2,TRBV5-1,CASSLDRARNTGELFF
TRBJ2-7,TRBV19,CASSQQNEQYF
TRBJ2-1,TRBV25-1,CASSEWTTAHNNEQFF
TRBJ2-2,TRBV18,CASSPSRQGNTGELFF
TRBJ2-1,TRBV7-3,CASSSAAGYNEQFF
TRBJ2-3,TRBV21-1,CASSPRQSTDTQYF
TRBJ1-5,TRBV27,CASSLSSNQPQHF
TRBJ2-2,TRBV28,CASSFLSADTGELFF
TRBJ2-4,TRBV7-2,CASSLVPRESGNIQYF
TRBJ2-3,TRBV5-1,CASTYIGGGTDTQYF
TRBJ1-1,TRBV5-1,CASSLQGVAEAFF
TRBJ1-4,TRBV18,CASSPSGLSTNEKLFF
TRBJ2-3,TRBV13,CASSLGLAGWLNYTDTQYF
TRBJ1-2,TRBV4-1,CASSQEYLGGYTF
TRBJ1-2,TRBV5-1,CASSREQGGDYGYTF
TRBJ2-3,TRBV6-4,CASSDGAGGPTDTQYF
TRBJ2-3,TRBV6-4,CASSDDARAGSDTQYF
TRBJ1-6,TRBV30,CAQTGFNSPLHF
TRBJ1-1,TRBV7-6,CASSPGQGRGYTEAFF
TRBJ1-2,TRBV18,CASYGEVISGYTF
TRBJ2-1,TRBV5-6,CASRQGVGEQFF
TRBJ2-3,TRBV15,CATSNRESTDTQYF
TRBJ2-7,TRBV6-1,CASIGGYTYEQYF